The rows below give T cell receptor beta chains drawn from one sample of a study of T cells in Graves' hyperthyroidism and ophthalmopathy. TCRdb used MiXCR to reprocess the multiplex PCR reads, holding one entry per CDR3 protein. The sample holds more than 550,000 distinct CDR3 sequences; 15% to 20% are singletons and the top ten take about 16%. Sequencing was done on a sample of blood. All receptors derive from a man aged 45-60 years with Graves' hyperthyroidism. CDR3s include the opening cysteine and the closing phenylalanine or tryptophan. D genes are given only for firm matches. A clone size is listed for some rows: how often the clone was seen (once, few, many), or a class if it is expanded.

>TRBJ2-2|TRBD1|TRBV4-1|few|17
CASSQEGTGLNTGELFF
TGCGCCAGCAGCCAAGAGGGGACAGGGCTAAACACCGGGGAGCTGTTTTTT
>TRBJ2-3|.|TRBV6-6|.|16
CASSSTSLASPDTQYF
TGTGCCAGCAGTTCAACTAGCCTCGCTTCCCCAGATACGCAGTATTTT
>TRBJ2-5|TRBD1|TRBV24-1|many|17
CATSDFRTGERGETQYF
TGTGCCACCAGTGATTTCCGGACAGGGGAGAGAGGGGAGACCCAGTACTTC
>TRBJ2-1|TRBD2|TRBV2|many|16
CASSEPGGRAEREQFF
TGTGCCAGCAGTGAGCCGGGCGGGAGGGCCGAACGGGAGCAGTTCTTC
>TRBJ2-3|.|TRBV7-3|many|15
CASSLKYVSTDTQYF
TGTGCCAGCAGCTTAAAGTACGTCAGCACAGATACGCAGTATTTT
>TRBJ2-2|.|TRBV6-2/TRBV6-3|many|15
CASRPGGGSTGELFF
TGTGCCAGCAGACCTGGAGGGGGTAGCACCGGGGAGCTGTTTTTT
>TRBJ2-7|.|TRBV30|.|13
CAWNPQGLCEQYF
TGTGCCTGGAACCCACAGGGACTATGCGAGCAGTACTTC
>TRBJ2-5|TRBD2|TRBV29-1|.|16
CSAVTGLAGAQETQYF
TGCAGCGCCGTGACGGGACTAGCGGGAGCACAAGAGACCCAGTACTTC
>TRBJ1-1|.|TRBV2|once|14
CASSEASRLTEAFF
TGTGCCAGCAGTGAAGCTTCCCGACTAACTGAAGCTTTCTTT
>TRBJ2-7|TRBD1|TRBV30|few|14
CAWKAGGYTYEQYF
TGTGCCTGGAAGGCAGGGGGCTACACCTACGAGCAGTACTTC
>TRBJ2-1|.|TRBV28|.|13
CASITPNYNEQFF
TGTGCCAGCATTACCCCGAACTACAATGAGCAGTTCTTC
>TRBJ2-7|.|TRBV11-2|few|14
CASTKGLGAYEQYF
TGTGCCAGCACCAAAGGCCTGGGGGCCTACGAGCAGTACTTC
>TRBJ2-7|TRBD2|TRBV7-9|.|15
CASSSPQREPNEQYF
TGTGCCAGCAGCAGCCCCCAGCGGGAGCCCAACGAGCAGTACTTC
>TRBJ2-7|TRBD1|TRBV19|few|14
CASNSGTGSYEQYF
TGTGCCAGTAATTCCGGGACAGGGAGCTACGAGCAGTACTTC
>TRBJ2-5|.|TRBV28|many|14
CASSLWGSEETQYF
TGTGCCAGCAGTTTATGGGGGAGTGAAGAGACCCAGTACTTC
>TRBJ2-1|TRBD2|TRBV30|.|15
CAWSGDPAGGNEQFF
TGTGCCTGGAGTGGGGATCCAGCGGGAGGGAATGAGCAGTTCTTC
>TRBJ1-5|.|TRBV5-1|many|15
CASSLAGDSNQPQHF
TGCGCCAGCAGCTTGGCCGGGGATAGCAATCAGCCCCAGCATTTT
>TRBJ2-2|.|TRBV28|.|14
CASNGPPNTGELFF
TGTGCCAGCAACGGACCCCCGAACACCGGGGAGCTGTTTTTT
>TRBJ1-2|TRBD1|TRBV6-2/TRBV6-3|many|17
CASSYSSGGGWIYGYTF
TGTGCCAGCAGTTACTCGTCTGGAGGGGGCTGGATCTATGGCTACACCTTC
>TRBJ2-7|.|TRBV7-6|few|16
CASSDEESDASYEQYF
TGTGCCAGCAGCGACGAGGAGTCGGACGCCTCCTACGAGCAGTACTTC
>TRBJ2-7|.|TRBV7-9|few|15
CASNSSQTGPYEQYF
TGTGCCAGCAACTCCTCCCAGACAGGTCCCTACGAGCAGTACTTC
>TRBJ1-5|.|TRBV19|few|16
CASSVDQRGEGQPQHF
TGTGCCAGTAGTGTAGATCAGCGCGGGGAAGGACAGCCCCAGCATTTT
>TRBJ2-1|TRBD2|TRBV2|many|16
CASSDGGGLAYNEQFF
TGTGCCAGCAGTGACGGCGGGGGACTTGCATACAATGAGCAGTTCTTC
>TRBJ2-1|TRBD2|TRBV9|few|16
CASSARLAGVYNEQFF
TGTGCCAGCAGCGCCCGACTAGCGGGAGTCTACAATGAGCAGTTCTTC
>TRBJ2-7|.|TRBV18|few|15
CASSQSDRFSYEQYF
TGTGCCAGCTCACAATCGGACAGATTCTCCTACGAGCAGTACTTC
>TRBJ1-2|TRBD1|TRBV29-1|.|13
CSIWTGGEYGYTF
TGCAGCATCTGGACAGGGGGCGAATATGGCTACACCTTC
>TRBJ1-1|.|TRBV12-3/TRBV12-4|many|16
CASNHYGQIMNTEAFF
TGTGCCAGCAACCATTACGGACAGATCATGAACACTGAAGCTTTCTTT
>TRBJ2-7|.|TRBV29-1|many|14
CSAASTTGAYEQYF
TGCAGCGCCGCGAGTACGACAGGTGCCTACGAGCAGTACTTC
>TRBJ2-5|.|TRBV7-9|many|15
CASSLLSAGQGTQYF
TGTGCCAGCAGCTTACTTTCGGCAGGGCAAGGGACCCAGTACTTC
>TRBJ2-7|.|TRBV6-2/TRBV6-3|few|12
CASRPSAYEQYF
TGTGCCAGCAGGCCCAGTGCTTACGAGCAGTACTTC
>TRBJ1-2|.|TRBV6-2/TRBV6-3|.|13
CASSDTTNYGYTF
TGTGCCAGCAGTGACACGACTAACTATGGCTACACCTTC
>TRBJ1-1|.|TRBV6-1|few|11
CASVSNTEAFF
TGTGCCAGCGTATCGAACACTGAAGCTTTCTTT
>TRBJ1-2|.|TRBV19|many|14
CASRRADQGYGYTF
TGTGCCAGTAGGCGGGCCGACCAGGGCTATGGCTACACCTTC
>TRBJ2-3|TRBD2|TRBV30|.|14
CAWSELAGTDTQYF
TGTGCCTGGAGCGAACTAGCGGGCACAGATACGCAGTATTTT
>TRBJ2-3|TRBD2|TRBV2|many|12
CAMRLAGDTQYF
TGTGCCATGAGACTAGCGGGAGATACGCAGTATTTT
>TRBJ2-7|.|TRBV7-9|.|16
CASSLGRTPSSYEQYF
TGTGCCAGCAGCTTAGGTCGTACGCCGAGCTCCTACGAGCAGTACTTC
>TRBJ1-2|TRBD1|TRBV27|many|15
CASSLGQPVNYGYTF
TGTGCCAGCAGTTTGGGACAGCCAGTTAACTATGGCTACACCTTC
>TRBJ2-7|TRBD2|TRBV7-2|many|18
CASSLGPGGTSASYEQYF
TGTGCCAGCAGCTTAGGACCCGGCGGGACTAGCGCTTCCTACGAGCAGTACTTC
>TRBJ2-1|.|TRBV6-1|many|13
CASSKRPYNEQFF
TGTGCCAGCAGCAAACGACCCTACAATGAGCAGTTCTTC
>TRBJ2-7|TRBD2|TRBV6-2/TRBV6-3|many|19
CASSYPSKGREAFSYEQYF
TGTGCCAGCAGTTACCCCTCGAAAGGGCGGGAGGCGTTCTCCTACGAGCAGTACTTC
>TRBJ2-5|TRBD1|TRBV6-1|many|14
CASSVGQAGETQYF
TGTGCCAGCAGCGTGGGACAGGCGGGAGAGACCCAGTACTTC
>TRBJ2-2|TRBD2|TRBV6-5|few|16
CASSYLAGGYTGELFF
TGTGCCAGCAGTTACCTAGCGGGAGGTTATACCGGGGAGCTGTTTTTT
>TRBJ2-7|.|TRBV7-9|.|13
CASSLVEGEEQYF
TGTGCCAGCAGCTTAGTTGAGGGGGAGGAGCAGTACTTC
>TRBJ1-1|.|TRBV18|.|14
CASSPIRADTEAFF
TGTGCCAGCTCACCAATAAGGGCGGACACTGAAGCTTTCTTT
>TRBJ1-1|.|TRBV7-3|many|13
CASSSGLVTEAFF
TGTGCCAGCAGCTCAGGGTTGGTCACTGAAGCTTTCTTT
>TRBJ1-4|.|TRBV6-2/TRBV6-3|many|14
CASRGHTAGEKLFF
TGTGCCAGCAGGGGACATACGGCGGGTGAAAAACTGTTTTTT
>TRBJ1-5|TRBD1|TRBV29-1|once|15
CSVSLDRGGNQPQHF
TGCAGCGTCTCCTTGGACAGGGGAGGCAATCAGCCCCAGCATTTT
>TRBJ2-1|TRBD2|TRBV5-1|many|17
CASSPGTSGKSADEQFF
TGCGCCAGCAGCCCTGGGACTAGCGGGAAGTCAGCGGATGAGCAGTTCTTC
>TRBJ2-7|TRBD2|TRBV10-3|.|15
CAISESVGGTGEQYF
TGTGCCATCAGTGAGTCTGTGGGAGGGACGGGCGAGCAGTACTTC
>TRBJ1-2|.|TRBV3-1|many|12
CASSQVTRGYTF
TGTGCCAGCAGCCAAGTAACGAGAGGCTACACCTTC
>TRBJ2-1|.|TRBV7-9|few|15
CASSLKGGWYNEQFF
TGTGCCAGCAGCTTAAAGGGGGGTTGGTACAATGAGCAGTTCTTC
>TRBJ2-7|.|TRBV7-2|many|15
CASSAPQTGSYEQYF
TGTGCCAGCAGCGCCCCTCAGACAGGATCCTACGAGCAGTACTTC
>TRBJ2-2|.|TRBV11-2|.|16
CASSFLGGGNTGELFF
TGTGCCAGCAGCTTTTTAGGGGGAGGGAACACCGGGGAGCTGTTTTTT
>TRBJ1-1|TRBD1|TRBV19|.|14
CASSDTGGASEAFF
TGTGCCAGTAGTGATACAGGGGGCGCTTCTGAAGCTTTCTTT
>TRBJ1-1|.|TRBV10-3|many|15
CAISEYEVRNTEAFF
TGTGCCATCAGTGAGTATGAGGTCCGGAACACTGAAGCTTTCTTT